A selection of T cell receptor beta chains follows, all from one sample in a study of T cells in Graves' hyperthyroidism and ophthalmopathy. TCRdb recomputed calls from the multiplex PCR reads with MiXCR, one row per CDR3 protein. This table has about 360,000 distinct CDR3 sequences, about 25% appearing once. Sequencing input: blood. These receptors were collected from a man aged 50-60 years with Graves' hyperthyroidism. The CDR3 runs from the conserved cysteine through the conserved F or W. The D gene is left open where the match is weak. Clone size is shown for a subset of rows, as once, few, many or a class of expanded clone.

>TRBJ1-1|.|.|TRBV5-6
CASSLPRTEAFF
TGTGCCAGCAGCTTACCGAGGACTGAAGCTTTCTTT
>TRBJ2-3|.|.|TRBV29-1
CSVEGPSDTQYF
TGCAGCGTTGAAGGGCCTTCAGATACGCAGTATTTT
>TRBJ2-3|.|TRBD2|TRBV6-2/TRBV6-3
CASSSGKTDTQYF
TGTGCCAGTTCTAGCGGGAAAACAGATACGCAGTATTTT
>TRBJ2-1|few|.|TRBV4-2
CASSETQGPNEQFF
TGTGCCAGCAGCGAAACCCAGGGACCCAATGAGCAGTTCTTC
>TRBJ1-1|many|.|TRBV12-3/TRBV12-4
CASSFEVNTEAFF
TGTGCCAGCAGTTTCGAAGTGAACACTGAAGCTTTCTTT
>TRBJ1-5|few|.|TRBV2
CASSEAPNQPQHF
TGTGCCAGCAGTGAAGCGCCGAATCAGCCCCAGCATTTT
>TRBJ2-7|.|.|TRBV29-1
CSARNSYEQYF
TGCAGCGCTCGGAACTCCTACGAGCAGTACTTC
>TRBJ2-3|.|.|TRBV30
CAWSVRPTDTQYF
TGTGCCTGGAGTGTACGACCAACAGATACGCAGTATTTT
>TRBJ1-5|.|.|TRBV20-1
CSARDLGAGGQPQHF
TGCAGTGCTAGAGATCTAGGGGCAGGTGGTCAGCCCCAGCATTTT
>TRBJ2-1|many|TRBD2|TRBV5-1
CASSLRLAGGSYNEQFF
TGCGCCAGCAGCTTGCGCCTAGCGGGGGGCTCCTACAATGAGCAGTTCTTC
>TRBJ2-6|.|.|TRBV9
CASSPGSLGANVLTF
TGTGCCAGCAGCCCCGGGTCTCTTGGGGCCAACGTCCTGACTTTC
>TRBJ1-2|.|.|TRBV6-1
CASSEIGYGYTF
TGTGCCAGCAGTGAAATAGGGTATGGCTACACCTTC
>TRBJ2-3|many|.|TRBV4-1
CASSQFYGLSSGTQYF
TGCGCCAGCAGCCAATTTTATGGGCTTAGCAGTGGAACGCAGTATTTT
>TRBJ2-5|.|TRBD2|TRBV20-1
CSARSTSGLQETQYF
TGCAGTGCTAGATCGACTAGCGGGTTACAAGAGACCCAGTACTTC
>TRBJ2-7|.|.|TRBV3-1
CASSQTFRSEQYF
TGTGCCAGCAGCCAAACCTTCCGGAGCGAGCAGTACTTC
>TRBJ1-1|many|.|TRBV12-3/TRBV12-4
CASSSPVNTEAFF
TGTGCCAGCAGCTCCCCAGTGAACACTGAAGCTTTCTTT
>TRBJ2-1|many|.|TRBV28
CASHDKRTAYNEQFF
TGTGCCAGCCATGACAAACGAACAGCTTACAATGAGCAGTTCTTC
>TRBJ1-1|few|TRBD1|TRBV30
CAWRADRVRAFF
TGTGCCTGGAGGGCGGACAGGGTACGGGCTTTCTTT
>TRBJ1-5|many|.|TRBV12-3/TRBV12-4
CASSLTGWGQPQHF
TGTGCCAGCAGTTTAACGGGTTGGGGTCAGCCCCAGCATTTT
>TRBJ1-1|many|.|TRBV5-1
CASSLIPEGGTEAFF
TGCGCCAGCAGCTTGATCCCCGAGGGTGGCACTGAAGCTTTCTTT
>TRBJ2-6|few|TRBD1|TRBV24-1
CATSDPTGPGANVLTF
TGTGCCACCAGTGATCCGACAGGGCCCGGGGCCAACGTCCTGACTTTC
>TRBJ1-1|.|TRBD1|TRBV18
CASSPDRVEEAFF
TGTGCCAGCTCACCCGACAGGGTAGAGGAAGCTTTCTTT
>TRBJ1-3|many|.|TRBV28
CASSDTGLGGNTIYF
TGTGCCAGCAGTGATACAGGGCTTGGAGGAAACACCATATATTTT
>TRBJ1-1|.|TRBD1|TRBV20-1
CSVGVGGMRNEAFF
TGCAGCGTCGGGGTAGGGGGCATGAGGAATGAAGCTTTCTTT
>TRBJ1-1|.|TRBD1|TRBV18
CASSPGQGVAFF
TGTGCCAGCTCACCGGGACAGGGAGTCGCTTTCTTT
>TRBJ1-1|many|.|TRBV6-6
CASSYSRAGWGTEAFF
TGTGCCAGCAGTTACTCGAGAGCGGGCTGGGGCACTGAAGCTTTCTTT
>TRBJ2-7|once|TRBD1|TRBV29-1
CSVGTDHSYEQYF
TGCAGCGTGGGGACAGACCACTCCTACGAGCAGTACTTC
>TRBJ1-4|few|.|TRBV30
CAWSPGFNEKLFF
TGTGCCTGGAGTCCGGGCTTTAATGAAAAACTGTTTTTT
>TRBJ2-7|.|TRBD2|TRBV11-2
CASSFTSGLTYEQYF
TGTGCCAGCAGCTTCACTAGCGGGCTGACCTACGAGCAGTACTTC
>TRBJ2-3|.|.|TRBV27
CASSAHGVLDTQYF
TGTGCCAGCAGCGCCCACGGAGTGTTAGATACGCAGTATTTT
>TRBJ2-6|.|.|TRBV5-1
CASSLAGSGANLLTF
TGCGCCAGCAGCTTGGCGGGCTCTGGGGCCAACCTCCTGACTTTC
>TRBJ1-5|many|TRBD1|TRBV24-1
CATSDSDRGRNQPQHF
TGTGCCACCAGTGACTCGGACAGGGGTCGCAATCAGCCCCAGCATTTT
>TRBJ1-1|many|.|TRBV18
CASSPSKGTEAFF
TGTGCCAGCTCACCGAGCAAAGGGACTGAAGCTTTCTTT
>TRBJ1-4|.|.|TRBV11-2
CASSLGGQSNEKLFF
TGTGCCAGCAGCTTAGGCGGACAGAGTAATGAAAAACTGTTTTTT
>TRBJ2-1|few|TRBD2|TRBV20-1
CSARAGGAYNEQFF
TGCAGTGCTAGAGCGGGAGGAGCGTACAATGAGCAGTTCTTC
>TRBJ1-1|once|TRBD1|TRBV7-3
CASSWGDRTNPEAFF
TGTGCCAGCAGCTGGGGGGACAGAACTAACCCTGAAGCTTTCTTT
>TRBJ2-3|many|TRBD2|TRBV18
CASSPVYREGDTQYF
TGTGCCAGCTCACCAGTATACCGGGAGGGAGATACGCAGTATTTT